What follows describes a single TCR beta chain. Its antigen has not been determined. The sample holds no much larger clone one base away, and base qualities are not on file. This sample is part of a study of T cells after posttransplantation cyclophosphamide listed by TCRdb under 2016. The study in broad terms: Using TRB sequencing, the study followed how the T cell repertoire rebuilt after myeloablative bone marrow transplantation with posttransplantation cyclophosphamide given as GVHD prophylaxis. Samples from around 40 PTCy-treated patients and fewer than 20 related bone marrow donors of those patients were subjected to antigen receptor sequencing. Blood from all 30 or so PTCy patients with 1-year posttransplant specimens was subjected to TRB sequencing. TRB sequencing was also done on up to about 3 additional blood samples from 2 to 5.2 years after transplant in 3 patients, and on pretransplant blood from several patients. Because TRA and TRB clonality were tightly correlated in 9 samples, subsequent TCR analyses were focused on TRB only. Public TRB sequences were queried against a database of over 3,600 sequences associated with responses to pathogens, tumor antigens, self-antigens and alloantigens.

Related bone marrow donors provided peripheral blood samples on the day of marrow donation. Peripheral blood and bone marrow mononuclear cells were isolated by Ficoll-Hypaque density centrifugation and cryopreserved. CD4+ and CD8+ T cells, including naive and memory subsets, were sorted by FACS using a FACSAria II. Genomic DNA was the input for TRB sequencing, which was run either with the immunoSEQ assay at survey resolution or with the hsTCRB kit. Processing in the source paper ran as follows. The immunoSEQ software handled the initial read processing, while the LymphoSeq R package was used for the repertoire analyses. For each TRB dataset, clonality was calculated as 1 minus normalized Shannon entropy, and the Gini coefficient was computed as well. To infer phenotypes in unsorted samples, TRB sequences from sorted subsets of the recipient or donor were mapped onto the unsorted samples of the same recipient. TCRdb re-hosts the immuneACCESS table, in-frame sequences only. Its copies lack some clones; in the studies checked, an unresolved V gene accounts for under half of them, and the cause for the rest is not known. That table is the source of V, J and clone size, and D and trimming were worked out from the DNA. The sample table holds 11,000 to 15,000 clones, of which approximately 73% were seen once. The ten largest clones represent 1% to 1.5% of the sample.

Results the study describes overall, beyond this receptor: The TRB repertoires of T cells infiltrating skin or the GI tract showed only limited overlap with the TRB repertoires found in blood. Donor-recipient similarity was low at 1-2 months but increased during the first year, and donor CD8+ memory clones often dominated later blood repertoires. Across fewer than 50 patients, TRB clonality was highly associated with recipient CMV seropositivity and CMV reactivation, and diversity in PTCy patients was similar to diversity in CNI/methotrexate controls.

The sample consisted of memory CD4+ T cells sorted from PBMCs. The sequence was collected from a man in his forties or fifties.

CDR3 reads: CASSWDSSYGYTF. The nucleotides read TGTGCCAGCAGCTGGGACAGCTCTTATGGCTACACCTTC. The V and J segments used are TRBV7-2 and TRBJ1-2; 7 middle bases align to TRBD1. CDR1 is given as SGHTA and CDR2 as FQGNSA, both from the germline V gene. Reading from cysteine to phenylalanine, the CDR3 counts 13 amino acids. Kept here is only the CDR3 DNA, which spans 39 bases and is read in frame from base 1. Trimmed from V: 4 bases; trimmed from J: 5 bases; junction bases lacking a gene match: 4.